The 3 T cell receptor beta chains below come from one sample, sequenced in a study of blood T cell repertoires in COVID-19. Generated by immunoSEQ multiplex PCR, the TCRdb table keeps only in-frame clones and is missing some. The sample records about 72,000 clones, about 92% being singletons. Sequenced: peripheral blood. The receptor set was obtained from a human donor in a cohort sampled during active COVID-19.

Regarding this clone: The identical CDR3 is also encoded by other nucleotide sequences in the sample. J is TRBJ1-2 and V is TRBV18; D possibly corresponds to TRBD1 (6 bases). The CDR3 covers 14 residues. Germline V lookup: CDR1 KGHSH, CDR2 LQKENI. Trimming removed 3 bases from V and 4 bases from J, with 12 bases in between. CDR3 DNA: TGTGCCAGCTCACCTCCCGGACAGAGCTATGGCTACACCTTC. This translates into CASSPPGQSYGYTF. Drawing the rest from reference TRBV18 and TRBJ1-2, the complete variable domain is NAGVMQNPRHLVRRRGQEARLRCSPMKGHSHVYWYRQLPEEGLKFMVYLQKENIIDESGMPKERFSAEFPKEGPSILRIQQVVRGDSAAYFCASSPPGQSYGYTFGSGTRLTVV.

To note about this clone: This sample also contains other DNA sequences that code for the same CDR3. The V gene is TRBV18, the J gene TRBJ2-3; the D gene is possibly TRBD1 (5 bases). The CDR3 totals 15 residues. Per the germline V gene, CDR1 is KGHSH and CDR2 is LQKENI. V shed 1 base and J shed 0 bases, with 8 bases lying between them. As DNA, the CDR3 is TGTGCCAGCTCACCACGAACAGGAAGCACAGATACGCAGTATTTT. Protein: CASSPRTGSTDTQYF.

This clone was counted a single time. This chain uses TRBV7-6 with TRBJ2-7; no clear D gene. The V and J ends lost 1 base and 3 bases respectively, with 19 bases between them. Germline V gene sequence: CDR1 SGHVS, CDR2 FNYEAQ. The CDR3 runs 17 residues. The CDR3 sequence: CASSLEPSGSALYEQYF. For the CDR3, the DNA is TGTGCCAGCAGCTTAGAGCCCTCCGGGTCGGCGCTCTACGAGCAGTACTTC. The full variable domain, its missing parts supplied by reference TRBV7-6 and TRBJ2-7, is GAGVSQSPRYKVTKRGQDVALRCDPISGHVSLYWYRQALGQGPEFLTYFNYEAQQDKSGLPNDRFSAERPEGSISTLTIQRTEQRDSAMYRCASSLEPSGSALYEQYFGPGTRLTVT.